This passage covers 18 T cell receptor beta chains from one sample sequenced in a study of PD-1 and CTLA-4 blockade in melanoma (dated by TCRdb to about 2021). The library was obtained by the immunoSEQ multiplex PCR assay. TCRdb retrieved this table from immuneACCESS and kept in-frame rearrangements only. Not all clones are present; in checked studies, unresolved V genes account for under half, and no reason is known for the remainder. Counted in this sample were about 32,000 clones; 88% of them appeared once. The ten largest clones add up to approximately 6.4% of the sample. Specimen: CD8+ T cells from peripheral blood, collected from a patient given anti-PD-1 treatment. Source of these receptors: a human donor with melanoma.

The genes are TRBV3-1 (or the pseudogene TRBV3-2) and TRBJ1-5; D is ambiguous. CDR1 is LGHDT, CDR2 YNNKEL, per germline (reference sequence). The CDR3 spans 16 residues. V lost 3 bases, J lost 0 bases, and 12 bases lay in between. The CDR3 loop is CASSQIQSYSNQPQHF. As DNA, the CDR3 is TGTGCCAGCAGCCAGATACAGTCCTATAGCAATCAGCCCCAGCATTTT.

In regard to this clone: The junction departs from the called germline gene at one end, perhaps through a read error. The chain employs TRBV6-5 and TRBJ2-7, with a possible D match to TRBD1 (5 bases). The germline V gene has CDR1 MNHEY and CDR2 SVGAGI. The CDR3 is 14 residues long. CDR3 nucleotide sequence: TGTGCCAGCAGCCCATGGCAGGGCTCCCACGAGCAGTACTTC. Translation gives CASSPWQGSHEQYF.

This chain uses TRBV4-1 with TRBJ2-7; D gene uncertain. The CDR3 loop spans 16 amino acids. V shed 0 bases and J shed 1 base, with 13 bases lying between them. CDR1 is MGHRA and CDR2 is YSYEKL in the germline V gene. The CDR3 DNA reads TGCGCCAGCAGCCAAGAAATGGAAAGGAATTCCTACGAGCAGTACTTC. Protein: CASSQEMERNSYEQYF.

V is TRBV4-1 and J is TRBJ1-5, with D hard to call. The CDR3 consists of 19 residues. The germline V gene encodes CDR1 MGHRA and CDR2 YSYEKL. V was cut by 8 bases and J by 0 bases, with 26 bases left in between. The CDR3 is CASHLTGPLPPYSNQPQHF. The CDR3 bases are TGCGCCAGCCACCTCACGGGCCCCCTTCCCCCCTATAGCAATCAGCCCCAGCATTTT.

This rearrangement joins TRBV30 to TRBJ1-1; 8 nucleotides agree with TRBD1. The CDR3 has 12 amino acids. In germline, CDR1 is GTSNPN, CDR2 SVGIG (reference sequence). J was trimmed by 1 base and V by 5 bases; bases with no gene match: 0. The CDR3 here is CAWGTGNTEAFF. CDR3 nucleotide sequence: TGTGCCTGGGGGACAGGGAACACTGAAGCTTTCTTT.

This sequence joins TRBV10-3 and TRBJ1-2, with D perhaps TRBD1 (6 bases). This CDR3 has 17 amino acids. CDR1 and CDR2 from the germline V gene are ENHRY and SYGVKD. V was pared by 2 bases and J by 0 bases, with 16 bases between. The CDR3 loop is CAISEPPQGRPNYGYTF. The CDR3 bases are TGTGCCATCAGTGAGCCCCCCCAGGGGCGTCCTAACTATGGCTACACCTTC.

This clone qualifies as medium-sized. This chain uses TRBV12-3 or TRBV12-4 with TRBJ1-2, with a tentative D call TRBD1 (6 bases). Between the trimmed V and J ends, which lost 3 bases and 7 bases, there was a span of 9 bases. The CDR3 consists of 12 residues. CDR3 DNA: TGTGCCAGCAGTTTCGGGGGCGGTGGCTACACCTTC. Translation gives CASSFGGGGYTF.

V usage is TRBV28 and J usage is TRBJ2-7; 7 bases agree with TRBD2. Per germline, CDR1 MDHEN and CDR2 SYDVKM. The CDR3 runs 13 residues. The ends lost 10 bases at V and 2 bases at J; junction bases unmatched: 8. The CDR3 loop is CATEAGNTYEQYF. CDR3 DNA sequence: TGTGCCACTGAAGCGGGGAACACCTACGAGCAGTACTTC.

V usage is TRBV7-9 and J usage is TRBJ2-1; the match to TRBD1 covers 8 bases. CDR3 length: 16 amino acids. The V and J ends lost 3 bases and 0 bases, in that order; junction bases with no gene match: 4. CDR1 SEHNR and CDR2 FQNEAQ come from the germline V gene (reference sequence). The CDR3 reads CASSFNRGASYNEQFF. For the CDR3, the DNA is TGTGCCAGCAGCTTTAACAGGGGGGCCTCCTACAATGAGCAGTTCTTC.

V and J are TRBV12-3 or TRBV12-4 and TRBJ1-2; no definite D call. V dropped 4 bases and J dropped 10 bases, with 10 bases sitting between them. This CDR3 contains 11 residues. CDR3 sequence reads: CASSWPPDYTF. CDR3 bases: TGTGCCAGCAGTTGGCCTCCGGACTACACCTTC.

This rearrangement joins TRBV20-1 to TRBJ1-2, with D unclear. The CDR3 is 9 amino acids. V gave up 2 bases and J gave up 6 bases, with 1 base separating them. The germline CDR1 and CDR2 sequences are DFQATT and SNEGSKA (reference sequence). The CDR3 DNA is TGCAGTGCTAGAAATGGCTACACCTTC. Its translation: CSARNGYTF.

CDR3 region: CASSSDGYEQYF. The CDR3 DNA reads TGTGCCAGCAGTTCGGACGGCTACGAGCAGTACTTC. The chain joins TRBV5-4 to TRBJ2-7; D is undetermined. Trimming took off 5 bases at V and 3 bases at J, with 9 bases between the two ends. The germline V gene encodes CDR1 SGHNT and CDR2 YYREEE (reference sequence). The CDR3 has 12 amino acids. Looking up the rest from reference TRBV5-4 and TRBJ2-7 gives the full variable domain: ETGVTQSPTHLIKTRGQQVTLRCSSQSGHNTVSWYQQALGQGPQFIFQYYREEENGRGNFPPRFSGLQFPNYSSELNVNALELDDSALYLCASSSDGYEQYFGPGTRLTVT.

This chain uses TRBV7-2 with TRBJ1-1, with 8 positions matching TRBD1. The CDR3 spans 14 residues. CDR1 is SGHTA and CDR2 is FQGNSA in the germline V gene. V lost 5 bases and J lost 5; bases outside the gene matches: 7. The DNA for the CDR3 is TGTGCCAGCAGCCCAATGGACAGGGAGACTGAAGCTTTCTTT. Protein product: CASSPMDRETEAFF.

The chain recombines TRBV2 with TRBJ2-1; D remains ambiguous. Trimming cost V 3 bases and J 7 bases, with 7 bases left between them. Germline V gene lookup returns CDR1 SNHLY and CDR2 FYNNEI. The CDR3 is 12 residues long. The CDR3, as DNA: TGTGCCAGCAGTGACCTAGGAAATGAGCAGTTCTTC. Translation: CASSDLGNEQFF.

The gene calls are TRBV14 and TRBJ2-7; D ambiguous. This CDR3 region has 12 residues. V lost 2 bases and J 2 bases, leaving 4 bases between the germline ends. CDR1 SGHDN and CDR2 FVKESK come from the germline V gene. The CDR3 DNA is TGTGCCAGCAGCCAACACGCCTACGAGCAGTACTTC. It yields the protein CASSQHAYEQYF.

V usage is TRBV28 and J usage is TRBJ2-1, with TRBD1 matching over 7 bases. Trimming at V came to 10 bases and at J to 2 bases, leaving 8 bases not matched to a gene. The V gene's germline CDR1 is MDHEN and CDR2 SYDVKM. The CDR3 length is 14 residues. The DNA for the CDR3 is TGTGCCATCGAAGACAGGGTGGCCTACAATGAGCAGTTCTTC. Protein sequence: CAIEDRVAYNEQFF. The full variable domain, its missing parts supplied by reference TRBV28 and TRBJ2-1, is DVKVTQSSRYLVKRTGEKVFLECVQDMDHENMFWYRQDPGLGLRLIYFSYDVKMKEKGDIPEGYSVSREKKERFSLILESASTNQTSMYLCAIEDRVAYNEQFFGPGTRLTVL.

This rearrangement joins TRBV24-1 to TRBJ1-3; 7 bases agree with TRBD1. Trimming removed 3 bases from V and 5 bases from J; junction bases left unmatched: 3. The germline V gene has CDR1 KGHDR and CDR2 SFDVKD. The CDR3 has 14 residues. The CDR3 DNA is TGTGCCACCAGTGATGGGGACAGTAGAAACACCATATATTTT. This sequence encodes CATSDGDSRNTIYF.

The chain is built from TRBV3-1 (or the pseudogene TRBV3-2) and TRBJ2-7; perhaps D is TRBD1 or TRBD2 (5 bases each). CDR1 LGHDT and CDR2 YNNKEL come from the germline V gene (reference sequence). Trimming pared 0 bases from V and 3 bases from J, leaving 12 bases between. The CDR3 consists of 15 residues. The CDR3 region has the DNA TGTGCCAGCAGCCAAGATGAGTGGGGGAACTACGAGCAGTACTTC. Its protein is CASSQDEWGNYEQYF.